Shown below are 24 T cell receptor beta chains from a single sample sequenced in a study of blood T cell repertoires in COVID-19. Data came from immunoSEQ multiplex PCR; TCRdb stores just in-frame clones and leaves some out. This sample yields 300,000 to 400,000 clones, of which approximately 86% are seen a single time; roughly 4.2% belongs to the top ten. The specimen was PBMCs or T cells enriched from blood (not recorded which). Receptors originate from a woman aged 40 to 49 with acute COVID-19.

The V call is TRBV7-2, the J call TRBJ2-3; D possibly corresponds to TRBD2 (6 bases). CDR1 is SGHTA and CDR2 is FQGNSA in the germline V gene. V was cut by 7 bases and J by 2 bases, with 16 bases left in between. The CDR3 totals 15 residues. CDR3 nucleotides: TGTGCCAGCAACTTCGGGGGAGAACCCACAGATACGCAGTATTTT. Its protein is CASNFGGEPTDTQYF.

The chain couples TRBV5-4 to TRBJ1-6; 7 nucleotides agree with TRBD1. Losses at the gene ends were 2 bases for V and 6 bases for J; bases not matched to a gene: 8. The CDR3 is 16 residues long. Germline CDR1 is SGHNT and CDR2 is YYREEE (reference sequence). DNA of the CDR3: TGTGCCAGCAGCTTCATGAGGGGGCGGTTTAATTCACCCCTCCACTTT. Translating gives CASSFMRGRFNSPLHF.

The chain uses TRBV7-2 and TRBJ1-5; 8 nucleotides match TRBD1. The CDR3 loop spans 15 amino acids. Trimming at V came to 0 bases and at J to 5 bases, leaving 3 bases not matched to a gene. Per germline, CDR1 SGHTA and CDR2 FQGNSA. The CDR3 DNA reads TGTGCCAGCAGCTTAGCACAGGGGGTGGATCAGCCCCAGCATTTT. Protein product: CASSLAQGVDQPQHF.

The CDR3 is CASSQKGGTRGEKLFF. CDR3 in DNA: TGTGCCAGCAGCCAAAAGGGAGGGACTCGCGGGGAAAAACTGTTTTTT. V is TRBV14 and J is TRBJ1-4; D perhaps matches TRBD1 (5 bases). V lost 2 bases to trimming and J lost 8 bases, with 18 bases between them. The CDR3 spans 16 residues. CDR1 SGHDN and CDR2 FVKESK come from the germline V gene.

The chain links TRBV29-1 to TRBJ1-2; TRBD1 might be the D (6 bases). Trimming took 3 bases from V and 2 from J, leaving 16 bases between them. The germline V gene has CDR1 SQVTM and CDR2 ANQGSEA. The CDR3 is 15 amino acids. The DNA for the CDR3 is TGCAGCGTTGATCCGGCAGGGGTAAAGAACTATGGCTACACCTTC. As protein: CSVDPAGVKNYGYTF.

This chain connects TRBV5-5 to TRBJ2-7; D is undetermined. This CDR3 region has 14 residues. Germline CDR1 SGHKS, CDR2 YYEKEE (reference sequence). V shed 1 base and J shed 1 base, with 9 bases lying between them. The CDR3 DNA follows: TGTGCCAGCAGCTTGCGCGCTCCTTCCTACGAGCAGTACTTC. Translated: CASSLRAPSYEQYF.

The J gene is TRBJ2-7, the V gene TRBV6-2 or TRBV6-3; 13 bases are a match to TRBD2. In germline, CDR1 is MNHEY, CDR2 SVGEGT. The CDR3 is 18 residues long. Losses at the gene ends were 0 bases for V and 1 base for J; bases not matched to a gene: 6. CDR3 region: CASSYSTSGGSLSYEQYF. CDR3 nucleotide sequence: TGTGCCAGCAGTTACTCGACTAGCGGGGGGTCCCTTTCCTACGAGCAGTACTTC.

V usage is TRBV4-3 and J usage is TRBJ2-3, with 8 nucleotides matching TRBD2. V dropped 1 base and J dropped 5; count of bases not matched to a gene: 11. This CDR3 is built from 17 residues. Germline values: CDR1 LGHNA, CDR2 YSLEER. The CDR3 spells CASSQVPRGGVGDTQYF. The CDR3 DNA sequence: TGCGCCAGCAGCCAAGTCCCCCGGGGGGGAGTGGGAGATACGCAGTATTTT.

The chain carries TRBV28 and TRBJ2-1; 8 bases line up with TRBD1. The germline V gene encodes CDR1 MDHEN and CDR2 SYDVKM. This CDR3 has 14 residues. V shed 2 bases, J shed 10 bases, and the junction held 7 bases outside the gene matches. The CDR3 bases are TGTGCCAGCAGTTTACCCGGGACAGGAGGGGAGCAGTTCTTC. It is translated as CASSLPGTGGEQFF.

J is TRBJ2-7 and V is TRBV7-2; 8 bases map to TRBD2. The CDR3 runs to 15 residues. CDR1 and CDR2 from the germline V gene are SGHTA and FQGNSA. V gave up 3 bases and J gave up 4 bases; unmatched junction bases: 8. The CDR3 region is CASSLTGGGGYEQYF. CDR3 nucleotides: TGTGCCAGCAGCTTGACGGGAGGCGGGGGGTACGAGCAGTACTTC.

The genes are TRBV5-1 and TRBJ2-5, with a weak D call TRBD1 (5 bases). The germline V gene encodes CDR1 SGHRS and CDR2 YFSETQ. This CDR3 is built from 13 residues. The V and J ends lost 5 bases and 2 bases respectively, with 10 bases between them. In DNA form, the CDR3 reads TGCGCCAGCAGAAACAGGTTACAAGAGACCCAGTACTTC. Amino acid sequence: CASRNRLQETQYF.

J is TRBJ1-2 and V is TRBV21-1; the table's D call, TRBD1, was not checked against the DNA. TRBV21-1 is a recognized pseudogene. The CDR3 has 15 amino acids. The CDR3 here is CASQSLDSYAYGYTF. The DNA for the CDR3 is TGTGCCAGCCAAAGCTTAGACAGTTATGCGTATGGCTACACCTTC.

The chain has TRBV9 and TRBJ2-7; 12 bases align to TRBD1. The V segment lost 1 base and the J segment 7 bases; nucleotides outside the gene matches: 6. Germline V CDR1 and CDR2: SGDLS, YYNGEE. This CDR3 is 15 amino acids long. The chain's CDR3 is CASSVPGQGAEEQYF. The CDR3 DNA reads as TGTGCCAGCAGCGTACCGGGACAGGGGGCGGAAGAGCAGTACTTC.

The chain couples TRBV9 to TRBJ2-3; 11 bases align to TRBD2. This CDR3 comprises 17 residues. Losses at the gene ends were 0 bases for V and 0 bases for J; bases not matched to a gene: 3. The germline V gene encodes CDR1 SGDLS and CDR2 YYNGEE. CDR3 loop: CASSVGLAGGSTDTQYF. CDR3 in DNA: TGTGCCAGCAGCGTAGGTCTAGCGGGAGGAAGCACAGATACGCAGTATTTT.

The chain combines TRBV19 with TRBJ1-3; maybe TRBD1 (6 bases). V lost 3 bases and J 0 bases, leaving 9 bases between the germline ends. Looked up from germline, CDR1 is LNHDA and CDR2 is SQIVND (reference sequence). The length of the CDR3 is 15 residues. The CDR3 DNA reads TGTGCCAGTAGTATGGACAGCGCCTCTGGAAACACCATATATTTT. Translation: CASSMDSASGNTIYF.

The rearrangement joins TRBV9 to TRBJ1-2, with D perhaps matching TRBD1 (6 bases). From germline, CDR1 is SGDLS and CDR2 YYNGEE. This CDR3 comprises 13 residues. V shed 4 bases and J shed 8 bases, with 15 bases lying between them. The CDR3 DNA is TGTGCCAGCAGCCCGGACAGTATTACGGGCTACACCTTC. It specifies CASSPDSITGYTF.

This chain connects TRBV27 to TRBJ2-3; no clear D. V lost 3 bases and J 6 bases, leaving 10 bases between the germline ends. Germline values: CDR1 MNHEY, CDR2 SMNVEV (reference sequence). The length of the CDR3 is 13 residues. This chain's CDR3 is CASSFSNSDTQYF. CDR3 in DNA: TGTGCCAGCAGTTTCTCCAACTCGGATACGCAGTATTTT.

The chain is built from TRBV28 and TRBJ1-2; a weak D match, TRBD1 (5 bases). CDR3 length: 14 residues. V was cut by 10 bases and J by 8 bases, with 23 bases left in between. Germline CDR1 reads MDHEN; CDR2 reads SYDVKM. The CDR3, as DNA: TGTGCCACCTACTTAGGAGGGGAGTCTAAGGGCTACACCTTC. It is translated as CATYLGGESKGYTF.

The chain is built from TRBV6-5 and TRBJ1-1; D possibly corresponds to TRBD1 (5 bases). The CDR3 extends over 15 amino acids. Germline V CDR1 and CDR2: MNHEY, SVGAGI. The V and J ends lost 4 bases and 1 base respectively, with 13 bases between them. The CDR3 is CASSSAGRKNTEAFF. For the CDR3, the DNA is TGTGCCAGCAGTTCCGCGGGACGGAAGAACACTGAAGCTTTCTTT.

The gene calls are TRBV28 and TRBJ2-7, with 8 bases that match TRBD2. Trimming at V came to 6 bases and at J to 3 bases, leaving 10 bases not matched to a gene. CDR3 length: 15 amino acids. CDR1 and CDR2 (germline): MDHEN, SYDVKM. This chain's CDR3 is CASSRGGMGVYEQYF. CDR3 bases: TGTGCCAGCAGCCGCGGGGGGATGGGGGTCTACGAGCAGTACTTC.

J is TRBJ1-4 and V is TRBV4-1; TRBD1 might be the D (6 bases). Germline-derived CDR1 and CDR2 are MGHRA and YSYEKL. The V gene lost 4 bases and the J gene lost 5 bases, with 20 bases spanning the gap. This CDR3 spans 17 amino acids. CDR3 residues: CASSRAGTRMKNEKLFF. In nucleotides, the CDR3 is TGCGCCAGCAGCCGAGCCGGGACACGTATGAAGAATGAAAAACTGTTTTTT.

CDR3: CASSLVDRGVYGYTF. As DNA, the CDR3 is TGTGCCAGCAGCTTAGTTGACAGGGGTGTCTATGGCTACACCTTC. The chain combines TRBV7-2 with TRBJ1-2; 8 bases map to TRBD1. The J segment lost 4 bases and the V segment lost 1 base, leaving 5 bases of the junction unmatched. This CDR3 comprises 15 residues. The V gene's germline CDR1 is SGHTA and CDR2 FQGNSA.

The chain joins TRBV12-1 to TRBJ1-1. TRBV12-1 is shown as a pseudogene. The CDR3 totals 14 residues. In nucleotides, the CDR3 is TGTGCCAGCAGCCAAATCATGGGAGTCACTGAAGCTTTCTTT. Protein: CASSQIMGVTEAFF.

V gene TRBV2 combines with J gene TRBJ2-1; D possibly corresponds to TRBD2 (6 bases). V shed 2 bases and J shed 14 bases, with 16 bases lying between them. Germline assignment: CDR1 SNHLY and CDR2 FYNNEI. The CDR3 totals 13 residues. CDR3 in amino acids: CASSESERVEEFF. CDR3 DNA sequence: TGTGCCAGCAGTGAATCTGAGCGGGTAGAGGAGTTCTTC.